Included here is one TCR beta chain sequence, with context. The sample originates from a study of technical replicates of blood from a few donors. The CDR3 sequence is 15 residues long. V shed 0 bases and J 4 bases; nucleotides not matched to a gene: 4. Germline CDR1 and CDR2: SGHNT and YYREEE (reference sequence). Repertoires were generated with immunoSEQ multiplex PCR, while TCRdb's copy carries only in-frame clones and drops some. The data show about 75,000 clones, with approximately 89% seen just once and over 3.5% held by the top ten. The V call is TRBV5-4, the J call TRBJ2-1, with 7 nucleotides matching TRBD2. The sequenced sample was PBMCs. This receptor was identified in a human donor in good health. Some clones in this sample may be carry-over from other donors' samples. The CDR3 here is CASSLELARYNEQFF. The CDR3 region has the DNA TGTGCCAGCAGCTTGGAACTAGCGAGATACAATGAGCAGTTCTTC. Based on the CDR3 plus reference TRBV5-4 and TRBJ2-1, the full variable domain is ETGVTQSPTHLIKTRGQQVTLRCSSQSGHNTVSWYQQALGQGPQFIFQYYREEENGRGNFPPRFSGLQFPNYSSELNVNALELDDSALYLCASSLELARYNEQFFGPGTRLTVL.